Below are 14 T cell receptor beta chains sequenced from a single sample in a study of T-cell memory formation after mild COVID-19. TCRdb reprocessed the 5' RACE reads with MiXCR, giving one entry per CDR3 protein. In the table there are about 250,000 distinct CDR3 sequences, 15% of which are singletons. What was sequenced was PBMCs or a T cell subset sorted from them (not recorded which). The receptor source for this set is an adult woman who had mild COVID-19 (a few samples of this study predate the infection). Cell type and time point are not known.

This clonotype was recorded at least ten times. The chain joins TRBV7-6 to TRBJ2-1; D perhaps matches TRBD2 (5 bases). The CDR3 runs 12 residues. Trimming left V 4 bases short and J 10 bases short, with 11 bases between. The germline V gene has CDR1 SGHVS and CDR2 FNYEAQ. This CDR3 is CASSYSWEEQFF. The DNA of the CDR3 is TGTGCCAGCAGCTACTCATGGGAGGAGCAGTTCTTC. Full variable domain (missing parts from reference TRBV7-6 and TRBJ2-1): GAGVSQSPRYKVTKRGQDVALRCDPISGHVSLYWYRQALGQGPEFLTYFNYEAQQDKSGLPNDRFSAERPEGSISTLTIQRTEQRDSAMYRCASSYSWEEQFFGPGTRLTVL.

The chain recombines TRBV20-1 with TRBJ2-3; the D gene is possibly TRBD2 (6 bases). The length of the CDR3 is 18 residues. CDR1 is DFQATT and CDR2 is SNEGSKA in the germline V gene (reference sequence). V lost 4 bases to trimming and J lost 1 base, with 24 bases between them. In DNA form, the CDR3 reads TGCAGTGCTACGTACCCACATTACGTACTAGCTGGCACAGATACGCAGTATTTT. Encoded protein: CSATYPHYVLAGTDTQYF.

This clonotype was picked up a small number of times. This CDR3 is CASSPHFSGGAWEQFF. The DNA of the CDR3 is TGCGCCAGCAGCCCCCATTTTAGCGGGGGGGCTTGGGAGCAGTTCTTC. V and J are TRBV4-1 and TRBJ2-1; 11 bases agree with TRBD2. CDR3 length: 16 amino acids. Unmatched junction bases numbered 12, after V lost 4 bases and J lost 10 bases. In germline, CDR1 is MGHRA, CDR2 YSYEKL.

J is TRBJ1-1 and V is TRBV12-3 or TRBV12-4, with 7 nucleotides matching TRBD1. V was pared by 6 bases and J by 1 base, with 5 bases of the junction left unmatched. The length of the CDR3 is 14 residues. In DNA form, the CDR3 reads TGTGCCAGCAGAATGGACAGGTGGAACACTGAAGCTTTCTTT. Protein product: CASRMDRWNTEAFF.

The chain joins TRBV23-1 to TRBJ2-1; the D is unclear. TRBV23-1 falls under the ORF class, with uncertain function. The CDR3 covers 14 residues. V lost 4 bases, J lost 8 bases, and 15 bases lay in between. The CDR3 spells CASSPRSAIYEQFF. DNA for the CDR3: TGCGCCAGCAGTCCCAGAAGTGCGATTTATGAGCAGTTCTTC.

This clonotype appeared a few times. This chain joins TRBV12-3 or TRBV12-4 and TRBJ1-6; TRBD1 might be the D (5 bases). Trimming removed 5 bases from V and 6 bases from J, with 14 bases in between. This CDR3 has 15 residues. CDR3 coding DNA: TGTGCCAGCAGTCGTCAGGGTGGAGGTAATTCACCCCTCCACTTT. As protein: CASSRQGGGNSPLHF.

The chain combines TRBV5-6 with TRBJ2-1; TRBD1 is a possible D gene (5 bases). Germline V lookup: CDR1 SGHDT, CDR2 YYEEEE. Trimming stripped 0 bases from V and 5 bases from J, with 9 bases between. The CDR3 runs to 14 residues. CDR3 nucleotide sequence: TGTGCCAGCAGCTTGGTTGGGGCGGACAATGAGCAGTTCTTC. It translates to CASSLVGADNEQFF.

This sequence joins TRBV7-9 and TRBJ2-1, with D possibly matching TRBD1 (6 bases). CDR3 length equals 16 residues. Germline CDR1 and CDR2: SEHNR and FQNEAQ (reference sequence). V was pared by 5 bases and J by 0 bases, with 14 bases between. The CDR3 coding sequence is TGTGCCAGCAGCCTTATTTACAGGGTCTCCTACAATGAGCAGTTCTTC. Protein sequence: CASSLIYRVSYNEQFF.

V is TRBV24-1 and J is TRBJ2-1, with 8 bases aligning to TRBD2. This CDR3 is built from 16 residues. Per the germline V gene, CDR1 is KGHDR and CDR2 is SFDVKD. V shed 1 base, J shed 8 bases, and the junction held 9 bases outside the gene matches. CDR3 sequence: CATSDFSRAGGDEQFF. The CDR3 coding sequence is TGTGCCACCAGTGATTTCTCCAGGGCCGGGGGGGATGAGCAGTTCTTC.

This clonotype was counted between two and nine times. The chain carries TRBV12-3 or TRBV12-4 and TRBJ2-1; TRBD2 matches at 12 bases. The CDR3 length is 17 residues. Unmatched junction bases numbered 8, after V lost 5 bases and J lost 3 bases. The CDR3 DNA sequence: TGTGCCAGCAGTCCCCTAGCGGGAGGGCCGAACTACAATGAGCAGTTCTTC. This gives the protein CASSPLAGGPNYNEQFF.

This clonotype was detected a few times. This chain joins TRBV5-5 and TRBJ2-7; TRBD1 matches at 8 bases. The CDR3 sequence is 14 residues long. CDR1 and CDR2 (germline): SGHKS, YYEKEE (reference sequence). V was pared by 1 base and J by 5 bases, with 5 bases of the junction left unmatched. The CDR3 sequence: CASSLNRGTDEQYF. The CDR3 bases are TGTGCCAGCAGCTTGAACAGGGGGACGGACGAGCAGTACTTC.

This chain connects TRBV5-1 to TRBJ2-1, with D perhaps matching TRBD2 (6 bases). The V end lost 2 bases, the J end lost 7 bases, and 13 bases lay between the germline ends. CDR1 and CDR2 (germline): SGHRS, YFSETQ. The CDR3 spans 14 residues. The DNA for the CDR3 is TGCGCCAGCAGCTTAGGCGCGGGGACTAATGAGCAGTTCTTC. This sequence encodes CASSLGAGTNEQFF.

The chain combines TRBV12-3 or TRBV12-4 with TRBJ2-7, with D possibly matching TRBD2 (6 bases). V was trimmed by 6 bases and J by 3 bases, leaving 18 bases between them. The CDR3 length is 15 residues. DNA for the CDR3: TGTGCCAGCAGATCAACATCCGGGGGAGGCTACGAGCAGTACTTC. Translated, it gives CASRSTSGGGYEQYF.

The chain has TRBV5-5 and TRBJ2-3, with D possibly TRBD2 on 6 matching bases. Germline values: CDR1 SGHKS, CDR2 YYEKEE (reference sequence). Trimming took 4 bases from V and 0 from J, leaving 15 bases between them. There are 16 residues in the CDR3. DNA for the CDR3: TGTGCCAGCAGCAGGGATCGGGGGATTAGCACAGATACGCAGTATTTT. Translated, it gives CASSRDRGISTDTQYF.